This TCR beta chain was obtained from a study of T cells in localized non-small cell lung cancer. Trimming cost V 3 bases and J 3 bases, with 6 bases left between them. This CDR3 comprises 14 residues. Germline V CDR1 and CDR2: LGHNT, FRNRAP. Sequenced by immunoSEQ multiplex PCR; TCRdb stores in-frame clones only, minus some. The data contain 20,000 to 25,000 clones, around 81% of them singletons. V usage is TRBV12-5 and J usage is TRBJ1-6, with no clear D. The material was PBMCs, obtained before any cancer treatment. This TCR came from a man between 40 and 70 years old with stage II lung adenocarcinoma. As DNA, the CDR3 is TGTGCTAGTGGTTTAGAGCTCTATAATTCACCCCTCCACTTT. Translating it yields CASGLELYNSPLHF.